This T cell receptor (beta chain) derives from a study of Graves' ophthalmopathy and Graves' hyperthyroidism. Out of around 10 ml of fresh peripheral blood, PBMCs were obtained. Amplification of the TCR beta CDR3 regions used RNA transcripts (as template). Amplification began with first-round RT-PCR using HTBI primers, then second-round multiplex PCR was performed. TCRdb re-derived calls from the multiplex PCR reads in MiXCR, one entry per CDR3 protein. Among some 750,000 distinct CDR3 sequences, around 40% were seen once, and the ten largest hold about 40%. Trimming took 4 bases from V and 8 from J, leaving 18 bases between them. CDR1 is SGHRS, CDR2 YFSETQ, per germline. The CDR3 extends over 14 amino acids. This clonotype was picked up many times.

The TCR originated in an adult man with Graves' ophthalmopathy. V and J are TRBV5-1 and TRBJ1-2; D not certain. Material for sequencing was peripheral blood. The CDR3 region is CASSTAGRHAGYTF. CDR3 nucleotides: TGCGCCAGCAGCACGGCCGGGCGACATGCCGGCTACACCTTC. The full variable domain, its missing parts supplied by reference TRBV5-1 and TRBJ1-2, is KAGVTQTPRYLIKTRGQQVTLSCSPISGHRSVSWYQQTPGQGLQFLFEYFSETQRNKGNFPGRFSGRQFSNSRSEMNVSTLELGDSALYLCASSTAGRHAGYTFGSGTRLTVV.